This T cell receptor (beta chain) was observed in a study of monozygotic twins with inflammatory bowel disease (dated by TCRdb to about 2019). As for the study more broadly: In total, around 30 monozygotic twin pairs made up the full study: 19 Danish pairs, all IBD-discordant, plus nine German pairs, of which four were IBD-concordant and five were IBD-discordant. Each individual had, on average, about 151 000 unique TCRalpha sequences and 181 000 unique TCRbeta sequences available for analysis. The search for disease-associated traits relied mainly on comparing IBD patients with their genetically identical healthy co-twins within discordant pairs.

From each donor, a roughly 2.5 ml peripheral blood sample was collected into PAXgene tubes and kept at -80 degrees C. Without T cell sorting, total RNA was isolated from whole blood using the PAXgene blood miRNA kit on an automated QIAcube. Peripheral blood from monozygotic twin pairs concordant or discordant for inflammatory bowel disease was subjected to deep TCRalpha and TCRbeta repertoire profiling with unique molecular barcoding. For every twin pair, smoking habits were documented, and each individual was categorised as a current, former or never smoker. Library preparation employed 5' RACE. For each TCR library, around 3,800 ng of total RNA was used. For each sample, cDNA synthesis was carried out in eight separate reactions using SMARTScribe reverse transcriptase. During cDNA synthesis, unique molecular identifiers containing a 6-nucleotide sample barcode were introduced by template switching. TCRalpha and TCRbeta cDNA was amplified in two nested PCRs of roughly 16 and 10 cycles, and bead purification was carried out after each PCR. Before amplification, cDNA was treated with uracil DNA-glycosylase and purified using the QIAquick PCR purification kit. In the second PCR, Illumina TruSeq-compatible adapters and sample-specific barcodes were added. TapeStation and Qubit were used to check library quality and concentration, and roughly 4.6 ng of each library was pooled. Pooled libraries were sequenced on an Illumina HiSeq2500 single-index Rapid Run with 2 x 100 bp reads and custom sequencing primers. The original pipeline was this. MiGEC version 1.2.6 was used for UMI-based consensus assembly to correct PCR and sequencing errors. MiXCR version 2.1.1 was used to carry out V(D)J alignment, clonotype assembly and CDR3 extraction. To normalise gene usage, clonotype sharing and MAIT/NKT TCR abundance, the top 1000, 10 000 and 20 000 clonotypes in each sample were analysed. After downsampling to 27 000 UMIs, diversity was calculated as the inverse Simpson index using the vegan R package. Paired Mann-Whitney U tests were applied to discordant twin pairs, with Benjamini-Hochberg correction for multiple testing. TCRdb reprocessed the reads into one record per CDR3 protein sequence, lacking DNA. The V and J calls follow TCRdb's processing rather than the paper's. The table for this sample records about 330,000 distinct CDR3 sequences. The ten largest clones represent roughly 2% of the sample.

The paper as a whole reports these results and caveats: Different T cell subtypes could not be distinguished in the analysis. Differing immunosuppressive treatments among patients may have added background noise and inter-individual variability to the repertoires. No single strong signal or clonotype linked to IBD turned up in the results, so the idea that one exists was not supported. Measured by the inverse Simpson index, TCRbeta repertoire diversity was lower in IBD patients than in their healthy co-twins. Compared with healthy twins, IBD patients shared fewer clonotypes with other individuals, and the difference was most pronounced in patients with signs of disease activity. Repertoire similarity did not differ between concordant and discordant twins, possibly due to limited statistical power.

Comment on this clonotype: Its antigen is still unknown.

According to the germline V gene, CDR1 reads SNHLY and CDR2 reads FYNNEI. The CDR3 measures 12 amino acids from cysteine to phenylalanine. This entry has no DNA. The material sequenced was blood. The chain links TRBV2 with TRBJ1-6; the D call from TCRdb, TRBD1, cannot be confirmed without DNA. The receptor comes from a human donor with ulcerative colitis or Crohn's disease, or a healthy co-twin of an affected twin (not recorded which). The CDR3 reads as follows: CASRGDPAPLHF.